What follows are 21 T cell receptor beta chains derived from one specimen sequenced in a study of OX40 agonist ivuxolimab in advanced cancers. Measured with immunoSEQ multiplex PCR; TCRdb has only the in-frame clones, and not every one. This sample has 99,000 or so clones; roughly 90% occur once, and the top ten carry around 0.31%. The sequenced sample was CD4+ or CD8+ T cells sorted from blood, obtained in a trial of the OX40 agonist ivuxolimab. These receptors were collected from an adult with an advanced solid tumor such as melanoma, head and neck, liver or kidney cancer.

The CDR3 sequence is CASSATSGRSEQYF. DNA for the CDR3: TGTGCCAGCAGTGCGACTAGCGGGAGGTCTGAGCAGTACTTC. The J gene is TRBJ2-7, the V gene TRBV6-5, with 13 bases that match TRBD2. Germline CDR1 and CDR2: MNHEY and SVGAGI. This CDR3 is built from 14 residues. The trim removed 5 bases at V and 7 bases at J, leaving 5 bases unmatched.

The gene calls are TRBV5-6 and TRBJ1-2; D unresolved. This CDR3 region has 14 residues. V shed 0 bases and J shed 1 base, with 7 bases lying between them. CDR1 SGHDT and CDR2 YYEEEE come from the germline V gene. CDR3 amino acids: CASSLDAGNYGYTF. In nucleotides, the CDR3 is TGTGCCAGCAGCTTGGATGCCGGTAACTATGGCTACACCTTC.

This rearrangement joins TRBV7-2 to TRBJ2-2, with a possible D match to TRBD1 (6 bases). V lost 1 base, J lost 4 bases, and 13 bases lay in between. The CDR3 covers 16 residues. Germline lookup yields CDR1 SGHTA and CDR2 FQGNSA. The CDR3 DNA is TGTGCCAGCAGCTTAGTGGGGGCCCTACTCACCGGGGAGCTGTTTTTT. This translates into CASSLVGALLTGELFF.

This chain uses TRBV11-2 with TRBJ1-1; D ambiguous. CDR1 and CDR2 (germline): SGHAT, FQNNGV. This CDR3 spans 13 amino acids. Trimming took 4 bases from V and 2 from J, leaving 8 bases between them. The CDR3 DNA reads TGTGCCAGCAGCTCGGTTATCAACACTGAAGCTTTCTTT. Its protein product is CASSSVINTEAFF.

The genes are TRBV29-1 and TRBJ2-1, with 9 bases lining up with TRBD2. Germline V gives CDR1 SQVTM, CDR2 ANQGSEA. This CDR3 has 12 residues. The V gene end was trimmed by 5 bases and the J gene end by 6 bases; junction bases not matched to a gene: 2. CDR3 nucleotide sequence: TGCAGCGTTTCGACTAGCGGCAATGAGCAGTTCTTC. Translation gives CSVSTSGNEQFF.

This clone appeared a single time. This chain uses TRBV2 with TRBJ2-1; TRBD2 matches at 13 bases. Germline CDR1 SNHLY, CDR2 FYNNEI. This CDR3 is 15 amino acids long. The trim removed 9 bases at V and 3 bases at J, leaving 5 bases unmatched. The CDR3 loop reads CASQGTSGNYNEQFF. The CDR3 region has the DNA TGTGCCAGTCAGGGGACTAGCGGGAACTACAATGAGCAGTTCTTC.

The genes are TRBV19 and TRBJ2-6, with 10 nucleotides matching TRBD1. The CDR3 length is 17 residues. Germline-derived CDR1 and CDR2 are LNHDA and SQIVND (reference sequence). The V segment lost 6 bases and the J segment 0 bases; nucleotides outside the gene matches: 5. The CDR3 loop reads CASRRDRGSSGANVLTF. In nucleotides, the CDR3 is TGTGCCAGTAGACGGGACAGGGGTAGCTCTGGGGCCAACGTCCTGACTTTC.

The V gene is TRBV5-1, the J gene TRBJ2-7, with 7 bases identical to TRBD2. The germline CDR1 and CDR2 sequences are SGHRS and YFSETQ. CDR3 length equals 15 residues. J was trimmed by 7 bases and V by 0 bases; bases with no gene match: 10. Here the CDR3 reads CASSLAGTTLSEQYF. Written as DNA, the CDR3 is TGCGCCAGCAGCTTGGCCGGGACTACCCTCAGTGAGCAGTACTTC.

The chain carries TRBV7-8 and TRBJ2-3, with 8 bases identical to TRBD2. V was pared by 3 bases and J by 0 bases, with 8 bases of the junction left unmatched. Germline CDR1 reads SGHVS; CDR2 reads FQNEAQ. This CDR3 comprises 17 residues. The CDR3 DNA follows: TGTGCCAGCAGCTTTTTTTCGGGAGGGAGGAGCACAGATACGCAGTATTTT. Translating it yields CASSFFSGGRSTDTQYF.

This chain connects TRBV29-1 to TRBJ1-4; D is unresolved. In germline, CDR1 is SQVTM, CDR2 ANQGSEA. This CDR3 is 14 amino acids long. V was cut by 1 base and J by 6 bases, with 12 bases left in between. CDR3 residues: CSVEAQGRHEKLFF. The CDR3 bases are TGCAGCGTTGAAGCCCAAGGGAGGCATGAAAAACTGTTTTTT. Based on the CDR3 plus reference TRBV29-1 and TRBJ1-4, the full variable domain is SAVISQKPSRDICQRGTSLTIQCQVDSQVTMMFWYRQQPGQSLTLIATANQGSEATYESGFVIDKFPISRPNLTFSTLTVSNMSPEDSSIYLCSVEAQGRHEKLFFGSGTQLSVL.

The chain couples TRBV4-3 to TRBJ1-5; D call uncertain. The CDR3 runs to 15 residues. V lost 0 bases and J lost 6, with 12 bases in between. Per germline, CDR1 LGHNA and CDR2 YSLEER. The CDR3 loop reads CASSQEWQAGQPQHF. CDR3 bases: TGCGCCAGCAGCCAAGAGTGGCAGGCAGGTCAGCCCCAGCATTTT.

The V and J genes are TRBV5-4 and TRBJ2-3; unclear D gene. The V end lost 1 base, the J end lost 6 bases, and 12 bases lay between the germline ends. CDR1 is SGHNT, CDR2 YYREEE, per germline (reference sequence). The CDR3 covers 14 residues. In nucleotides, the CDR3 is TGTGCCAGCAGCTTGTCGAGCACACAGGATACGCAGTATTTT. This sequence encodes CASSLSSTQDTQYF.

This clone was seen just once. The chain is built from TRBV15 and TRBJ1-3; D unresolved. The CDR3 has 16 amino acids. The V gene lost 0 bases and the J gene lost 0 bases, with 9 bases spanning the gap. Per the germline V gene, CDR1 is LNHNV and CDR2 is YYDKDF (reference sequence). CDR3 DNA sequence: TGTGCCACCAGCAGAGATCCTATTGCCTCTGGAAACACCATATATTTT. It translates to CATSRDPIASGNTIYF.

The chain links TRBV5-1 to TRBJ2-7, with 8 bases identical to TRBD1. Germline assignment: CDR1 SGHRS and CDR2 YFSETQ. The CDR3 has 15 residues. V lost 6 bases to trimming and J lost 3 bases; unmatched junction nucleotides: 11. In DNA, the CDR3 is TGCGCCAGCACTCTTACGACAGGGGTGATCTACGAGCAGTACTTC. Protein sequence: CASTLTTGVIYEQYF.

The chain combines TRBV12-5 with TRBJ2-5, with D possibly TRBD2 on 6 matching bases. CDR3 length: 13 residues. Germline V lookup: CDR1 LGHNT, CDR2 FRNRAP. V was clipped by 7 bases and J by 5 bases, with 14 bases between them. CDR3 sequence reads: CASAAGRRETQYF. The CDR3 DNA follows: TGTGCTAGTGCGGCAGGGAGGAGGGAGACCCAGTACTTC.

This chain uses TRBV7-2 with TRBJ1-2; D possibly corresponds to TRBD1 (6 bases). Trimming left V 5 bases short and J 2 bases short, with 12 bases between. CDR1 SGHTA and CDR2 FQGNSA come from the germline V gene. The CDR3 covers 14 residues. Written as DNA, the CDR3 is TGTGCCAGCAGCCTCCAGACAGGAAACTATGGCTACACCTTC. Translated: CASSLQTGNYGYTF.

This clone was observed once. The chain has TRBV7-2 and TRBJ1-5; TRBD1 is a possible D gene (5 bases). The CDR3 extends over 16 amino acids. Germline V gene data show CDR1 as SGHTA and CDR2 as FQGNSA. The V end was cut by 3 bases, the J end by 0 bases, with 12 bases between. The CDR3 nucleotides are TGTGCCAGCAGCTTCGGGGGGGTATATAGCAATCAGCCCCAGCATTTT. Translating gives CASSFGGVYSNQPQHF.

The chain combines TRBV9 with TRBJ2-5, with 7 bases matching TRBD1. The length of the CDR3 is 14 residues. The J segment lost 2 bases and the V segment lost 4 bases, leaving 5 bases of the junction unmatched. Germline CDR1 is SGDLS and CDR2 is YYNGEE. DNA for the CDR3: TGTGCCAGCAGCTACGGGACAGTTCAAGAGACCCAGTACTTC. Residues: CASSYGTVQETQYF.

The gene calls are TRBV30 and TRBJ2-7, with 11 bases that match TRBD1. The ends lost 2 bases at V and 2 bases at J; junction bases unmatched: 2. CDR1 and CDR2 (germline): GTSNPN, SVGIG (reference sequence). There are 14 residues in the CDR3. CDR3 coding DNA: TGTGCCTGGAGTCGGGGACAGGGGGCCTACGAGCAGTACTTC. Protein: CAWSRGQGAYEQYF.

This sequence joins TRBV11-2 and TRBJ2-3; D not certain. This CDR3 spans 13 amino acids. CDR1 is SGHAT, CDR2 FQNNGV, per germline. Trimming took off 0 bases at V and 4 bases at J, with 5 bases between the two ends. The CDR3 loop is CASSLDRSDTQYF. The CDR3 nucleotides are TGTGCCAGCAGCTTAGATCGCTCAGATACGCAGTATTTT.

The chain couples TRBV7-2 to TRBJ2-1; D remains ambiguous. Germline values: CDR1 SGHTA, CDR2 FQGNSA. V was trimmed by 4 bases and J by 8 bases, leaving 21 bases between them. This CDR3 region has 16 residues. Here the CDR3 reads CASSSLAGPRIDEQFF. The CDR3 DNA follows: TGTGCCAGCAGCTCGCTGGCAGGCCCCAGGATCGATGAGCAGTTCTTC.